This TCR beta chain originates from a study of shared clonotypes between healthy human individuals. Study as a whole: Each donor's CD8 memory used one plate, CD8 naive two, each CD4 subset three.

Sequencing was at deep level. Measured with immunoSEQ multiplex PCR; TCRdb has only the in-frame clones, and not every one. The profile shows approximately 650,000 clones, 95% of them singletons. General observations from the study: The study found lower generation probabilities in non-shared clonotypes than in those shared by all four donors. Among donors, clonotype sharing was expected to be affected by sequencing depth.

Remarks on this clone: The antigen is undetermined. Other DNA sequences in the same sample also yield this CDR3.

Trimming cost V 1 base and J 1 base, with 4 bases left between them. Germline lookup yields CDR1 MGHRA and CDR2 YSYEKL. This CDR3 is 14 amino acids long. CD8 cells regarded as naive lacked CD45RO, were positively chosen for CCR7, and omitted terminally differentiated effector memory CD45RA+ cells. The chain carries TRBV4-1 and TRBJ2-2; D uncertain. The clonotype was recovered from a woman in her twenties or thirties in good health. Sequenced material: naive CD8+ T cells sorted from blood. The CDR3 coding sequence is TGCGCCAGCAGCCAAGCTCAGAACACCGGGGAGCTGTTTTTT. This gives the protein CASSQAQNTGELFF.